This T cell receptor (beta chain) was documented in a study of radiotherapy plus CTLA-4 blockade in lung cancer. Study-level information: Patients showed objective responses in about 20% of cases and disease control in roughly 31%.

Ipilimumab CTLA-4 blockade and focal radiation were given to patients with chemo-refractory metastatic non-small-cell lung cancer. Study findings and constraints: Radiotherapy plus ipilimumab was followed by expansion in blood of tumor-derived TCR clones. Early clonal dynamics of blood T cells, together with interferon-beta, were reported as the best response predictor.

Clones were sequenced by immunoSEQ multiplex PCR, and TCRdb holds only the in-frame ones, with some missing. Counted here are roughly 88,000 clones, approximately 83% occurring once; the ten biggest clones make up more than 0.75%. This CDR3 has 14 amino acids. V lost 5 bases and J 4 bases, leaving 13 bases between the germline ends. Per the germline V gene, CDR1 is SGHTA and CDR2 is FQGTGA. The sample holds one count of this clone. Its antigen is currently unknown. Sequenced material: peripheral blood, taken from a patient treated with radiotherapy plus ipilimumab. This sequence originates from a human donor with non-small cell lung cancer who had stable disease on radiotherapy plus ipilimumab. This chain joins TRBV7-3 and TRBJ2-3; D possibly corresponds to TRBD1 (6 bases). The CDR3 sequence is CASSPGAHADTQYF. Here the CDR3 DNA reads TGTGCCAGCAGCCCAGGGGCCCACGCAGATACGCAGTATTTT.